One and the same sample provided the 5 T cell receptor beta chains below, sequenced in a study of blood T cell repertoires in COVID-19. The protocol was immunoSEQ multiplex PCR, while the TCRdb copy is restricted to in-frame clones and leaves out a portion. The sample has around 91,000 clones; about 85% are singletons. The sequenced material came from peripheral blood. These receptors all come from a human donor in a cohort sampled during active COVID-19.

V usage is TRBV5-6 and J usage is TRBJ2-2; D is ambiguous. Trimming removed 1 base from V and 6 bases from J, with 10 bases in between. The germline V gene encodes CDR1 SGHDT and CDR2 YYEEEE. The CDR3 covers 14 residues. The CDR3: CASSLLSGPGELFF. CDR3 DNA: TGTGCCAGCAGCTTGTTGTCGGGTCCCGGGGAGCTGTTTTTT.

This chain uses TRBV5-4 with TRBJ1-2; D ambiguous. V was clipped by 4 bases and J by 2 bases, with 21 bases between them. The V gene's germline CDR1 is SGHNT and CDR2 YYREEE (reference sequence). CDR3 length: 17 residues. CDR3: CASSEGGFPTLNYGYTF. CDR3 nucleotide sequence: TGTGCCAGCAGCGAGGGAGGCTTTCCTACCTTGAACTATGGCTACACCTTC.

This clone was detected only a few times. The chain employs TRBV7-2 and TRBJ1-1; D possibly corresponds to TRBD1 (6 bases). The V gene lost 5 bases and the J gene lost 5 bases, with 15 bases spanning the gap. The CDR3 contains 14 residues. Germline V gene lookup returns CDR1 SGHTA and CDR2 FQGNSA. Here the CDR3 reads CASSPGQFNTEAFF. In DNA form, the CDR3 reads TGTGCCAGCAGCCCTGGACAGTTTAATACTGAAGCTTTCTTT. Using reference TRBV7-2 and TRBJ1-1 for the parts outside the CDR3, the full variable domain is GAGVSQSPSNKVTEKGKDVELRCDPISGHTALYWYRQSLGQGLEFLIYFQGNSAPDKSGLPSDRFSAERTGGSVSTLTIQRTQQEDSAVYLCASSPGQFNTEAFFGQGTRLTVV.

The rearrangement joins TRBV21-1 to TRBJ1-4. TRBV21-1 is listed as a pseudogene. The CDR3 totals 14 residues. The DNA of the CDR3 is TGTGCCAGCAGCGCTCGGGAGTCGAATGAAAAACTGTTTTTT. It specifies CASSARESNEKLFF.

This rearrangement joins TRBV10-3 to TRBJ2-5; 9 nucleotides align to TRBD2. The germline V gene encodes CDR1 ENHRY and CDR2 SYGVKD. The CDR3 length is 18 residues. Losses at the gene ends were 0 bases for V and 6 bases for J; bases not matched to a gene: 14. CDR3 loop: CAISESNGLAGDLQTQYF. CDR3 nucleotides: TGTGCCATCAGTGAGTCGAATGGATTAGCGGGAGATCTCCAGACCCAGTACTTC.